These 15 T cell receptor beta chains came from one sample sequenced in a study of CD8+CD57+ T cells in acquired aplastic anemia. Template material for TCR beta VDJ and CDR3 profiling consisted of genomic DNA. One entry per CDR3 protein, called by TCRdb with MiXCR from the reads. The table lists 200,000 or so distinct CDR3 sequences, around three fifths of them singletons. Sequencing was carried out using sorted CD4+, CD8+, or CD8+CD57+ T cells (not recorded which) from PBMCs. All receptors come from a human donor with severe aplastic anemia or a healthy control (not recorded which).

The CDR3: CATSDSPAGEQYF. The CDR3 DNA reads as TGTGCCACCAGTGATTCCCCAGCTGGAGAGCAGTACTTC. The chain is built from TRBV24-1 and TRBJ2-7, with D hard to call. This CDR3 has 13 amino acids. The germline V and J ends were trimmed by 2 bases and 7 bases, with 11 bases remaining between them. CDR1 KGHDR and CDR2 SFDVKD come from the germline V gene.

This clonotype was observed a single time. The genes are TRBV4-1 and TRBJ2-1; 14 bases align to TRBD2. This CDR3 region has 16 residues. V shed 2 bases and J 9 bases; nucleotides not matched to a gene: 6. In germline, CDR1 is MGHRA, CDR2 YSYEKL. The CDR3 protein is CASSQLGLAGGFEQFF. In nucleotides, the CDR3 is TGCGCCAGCAGCCAACTCGGACTAGCGGGGGGATTTGAGCAGTTCTTC.

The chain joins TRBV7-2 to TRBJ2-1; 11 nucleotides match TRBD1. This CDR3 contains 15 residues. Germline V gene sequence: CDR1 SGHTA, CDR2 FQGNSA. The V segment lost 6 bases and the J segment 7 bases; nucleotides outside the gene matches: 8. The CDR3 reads CASSFPGQGGNEQFF. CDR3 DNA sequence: TGTGCCAGCAGTTTCCCGGGACAGGGGGGGAATGAGCAGTTCTTC.

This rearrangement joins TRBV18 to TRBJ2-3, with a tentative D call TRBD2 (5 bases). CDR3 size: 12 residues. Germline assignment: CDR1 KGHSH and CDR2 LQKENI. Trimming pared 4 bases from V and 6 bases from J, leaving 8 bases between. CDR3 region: CASSRTGDTQYF. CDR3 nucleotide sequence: TGTGCCAGCTCACGGACTGGCGATACGCAGTATTTT.

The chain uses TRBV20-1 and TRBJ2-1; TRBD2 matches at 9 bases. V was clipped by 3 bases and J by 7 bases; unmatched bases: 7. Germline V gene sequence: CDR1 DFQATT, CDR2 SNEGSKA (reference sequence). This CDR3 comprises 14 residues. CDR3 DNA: TGCAGTGCTAGGGCCGCTAGCGGGGTGAATGAGCAGTTCTTC. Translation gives CSARAASGVNEQFF.

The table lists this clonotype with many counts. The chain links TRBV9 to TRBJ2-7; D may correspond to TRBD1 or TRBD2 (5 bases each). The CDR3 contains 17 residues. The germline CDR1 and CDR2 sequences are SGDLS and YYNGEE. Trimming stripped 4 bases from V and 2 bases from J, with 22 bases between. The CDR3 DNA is TGTGCCAGCAGCCCCCACCCCGGGACGACAACCCCCTACGAGCAGTACTTC. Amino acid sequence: CASSPHPGTTTPYEQYF.

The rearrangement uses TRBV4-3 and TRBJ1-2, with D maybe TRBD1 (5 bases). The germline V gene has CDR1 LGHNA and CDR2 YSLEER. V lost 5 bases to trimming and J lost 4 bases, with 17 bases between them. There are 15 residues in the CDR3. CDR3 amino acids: CASSKKGLGGYGYTF. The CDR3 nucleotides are TGCGCCAGCAGCAAGAAGGGACTGGGCGGCTATGGCTACACCTTC.

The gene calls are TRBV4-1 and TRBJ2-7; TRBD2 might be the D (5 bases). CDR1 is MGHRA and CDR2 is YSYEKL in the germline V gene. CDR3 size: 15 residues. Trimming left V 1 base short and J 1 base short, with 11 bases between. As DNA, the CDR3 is TGCGCCAGCAGCCAAGGGGTGCGGGCTTCCTACGAGCAGTACGTC. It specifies CASSQGVRASYEQYV.

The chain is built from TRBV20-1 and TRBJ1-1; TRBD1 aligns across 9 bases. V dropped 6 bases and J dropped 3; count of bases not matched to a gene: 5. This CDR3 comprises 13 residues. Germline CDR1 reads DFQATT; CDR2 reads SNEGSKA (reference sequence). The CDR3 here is CSARQGGDTEAFF. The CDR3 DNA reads TGCAGTGCCAGACAGGGGGGTGACACTGAAGCTTTCTTT.

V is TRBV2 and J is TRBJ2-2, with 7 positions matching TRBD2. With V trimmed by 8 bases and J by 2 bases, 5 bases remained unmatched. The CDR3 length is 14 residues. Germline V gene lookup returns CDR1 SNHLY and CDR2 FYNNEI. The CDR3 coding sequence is TGTGCCAGCGGCGGGAGTGGAAACACCGGGGAGCTGTTTTTT. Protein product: CASGGSGNTGELFF.

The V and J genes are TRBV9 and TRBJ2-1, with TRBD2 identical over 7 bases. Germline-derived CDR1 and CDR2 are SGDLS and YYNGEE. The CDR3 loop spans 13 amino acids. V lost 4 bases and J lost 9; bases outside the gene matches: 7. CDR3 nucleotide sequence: TGTGCCAGCAGCACAACTTTAGCGGGTGAGCAGTTCTTC. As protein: CASSTTLAGEQFF.

The CDR3 reads CASSPPLLKIGETQYF. As DNA, the CDR3 is TGTGCCAGCAGCCCGCCCCTACTAAAGATCGGGGAGACCCAGTACTTC. V usage is TRBV7-9 and J usage is TRBJ2-5; D uncertain. There are 16 residues in the CDR3. With 5 bases removed from V and 5 bases from J, the gap between germline ends came to 21 bases. Germline V gene lookup returns CDR1 SEHNR and CDR2 FQNEAQ (reference sequence).

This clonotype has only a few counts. The CDR3 sequence is CSARGRGGANVLTF. The DNA for the CDR3 is TGCAGTGCTAGAGGACGAGGTGGGGCCAACGTCCTGACTTTC. The chain is built from TRBV20-1 and TRBJ2-6; D gene ambiguous. Trimming took off 1 base at V and 3 bases at J, with 7 bases between the two ends. Germline V gene sequence: CDR1 DFQATT, CDR2 SNEGSKA (reference sequence). CDR3 length: 14 amino acids.

This chain's CDR3 is CASSWSAGHEETQYF. As DNA, the CDR3 is TGTGCCAGCAGTTGGTCGGCAGGGCATGAAGAGACCCAGTACTTC. This chain uses TRBV28 with TRBJ2-5; tentative D call: TRBD1 (5 bases). V lost 4 bases to trimming and J lost 3 bases, with 15 bases between them. Germline V gene lookup returns CDR1 MDHEN and CDR2 SYDVKM. The CDR3 consists of 15 residues.

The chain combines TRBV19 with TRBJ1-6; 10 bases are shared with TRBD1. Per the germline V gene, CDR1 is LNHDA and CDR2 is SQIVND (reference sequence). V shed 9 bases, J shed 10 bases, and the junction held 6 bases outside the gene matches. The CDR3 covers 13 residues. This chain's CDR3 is CASRDRGGSPLHF. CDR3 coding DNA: TGTGCCAGCCGGGACAGGGGTGGATCACCCCTCCACTTT.